The present entry profiles one T cell receptor beta chain with its context. This entry is derived from a study of T-cell reconstitution after alpha-beta-depleted transplantation in children. The authors prepared the TCRbeta library with unique molecular identifiers. TCRdb independently ran MiXCR on the PCR reads; one entry per CDR3 protein. This sample has about 500,000 distinct CDR3 sequences; over 25% occur once, and the top ten carry 2% to 2.5%. The V and J ends lost 1 base and 9 bases respectively, with 10 bases between them. Germline values: CDR1 SEHNR, CDR2 FQNEAQ (reference sequence). There are 13 residues in the CDR3.

The gene calls are TRBV7-9 and TRBJ2-1; D ambiguous. The specimen comprised PBMCs from the stem cell graft donor, sampled from the stem cell graft. The origin of this receptor is a human donor who donated a stem cell graft to a child with aplastic anemia. In DNA, the CDR3 is TGTGCCAGCAGCTTAGTAACTTCGGGTGAGCAGTTCTTC. Translated, it gives CASSLVTSGEQFF.